This T cell receptor beta chain stems from a study of CD8+CD57+ T cells in acquired aplastic anemia. At the level of the study: Average DNA yield from sorted CD4+ and CD8+ cells was around 3.2 ug.

Sequenced patients had shown CD8+CD57+ cell expansion by flow cytometry. Every patient was diagnosed with severe acquired aplastic anemia. The CDR3 is 14 residues long. Germline lookup yields CDR1 SNHLY and CDR2 FYNNEI. Trimming removed 6 bases at V and 5 bases at J, with 16 bases between. Using genomic DNA as the template, TCR beta VDJ and CDR3 profiling was carried out. TCRdb re-derived calls from the reads in MiXCR, one entry per CDR3 protein. The sample yields hundreds of thousands of distinct CDR3 sequences, 25% to 40% seen once. The sample consisted of sorted CD4+, CD8+, or CD8+CD57+ T cells (not recorded which) from PBMCs. This chain joins TRBV2 and TRBJ2-5; D is tentatively TRBD1 or TRBD2 (6 bases each). The TCR was taken from a human donor with aplastic anemia. The DNA for the CDR3 is TGTGCCAGCAGCTTAGCTACGGGGGCCGAGACCCAGTACTTC. Amino acid sequence: CASSLATGAETQYF.